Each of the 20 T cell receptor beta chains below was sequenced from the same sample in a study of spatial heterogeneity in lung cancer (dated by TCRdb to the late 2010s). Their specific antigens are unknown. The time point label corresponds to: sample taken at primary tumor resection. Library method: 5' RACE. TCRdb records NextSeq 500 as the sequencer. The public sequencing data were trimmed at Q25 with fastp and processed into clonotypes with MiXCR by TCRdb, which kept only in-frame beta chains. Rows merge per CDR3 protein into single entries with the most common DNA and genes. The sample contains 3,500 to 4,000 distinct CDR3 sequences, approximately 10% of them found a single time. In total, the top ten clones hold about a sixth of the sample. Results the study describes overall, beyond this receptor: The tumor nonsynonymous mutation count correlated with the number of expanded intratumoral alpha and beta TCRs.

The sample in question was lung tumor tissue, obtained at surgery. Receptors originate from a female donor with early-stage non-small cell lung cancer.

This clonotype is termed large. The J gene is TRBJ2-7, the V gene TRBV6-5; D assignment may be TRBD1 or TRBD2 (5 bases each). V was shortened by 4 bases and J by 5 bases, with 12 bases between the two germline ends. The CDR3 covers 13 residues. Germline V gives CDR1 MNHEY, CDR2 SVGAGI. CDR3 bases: TGTGCCAGCAGTTCCCAGGGAGCCAACGAGCAGTACTTC. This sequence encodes CASSSQGANEQYF.

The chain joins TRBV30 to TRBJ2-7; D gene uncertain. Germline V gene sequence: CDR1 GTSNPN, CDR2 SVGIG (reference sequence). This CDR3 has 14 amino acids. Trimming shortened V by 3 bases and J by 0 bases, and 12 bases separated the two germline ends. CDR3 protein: CAWSPGSFSYEQYF. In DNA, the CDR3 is TGTGCCTGGAGCCCTGGGTCTTTCTCCTACGAGCAGTACTTC. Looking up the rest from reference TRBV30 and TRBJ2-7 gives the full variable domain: SQTIHQWPATLVQPVGSPLSLECTVEGTSNPNLYWYRQAAGRGLQLLFYSVGIGQISSEVPQNLSASRPQDRQFILSSKKLLLSDSGFYLCAWSPGSFSYEQYFGPGTRLTVT.

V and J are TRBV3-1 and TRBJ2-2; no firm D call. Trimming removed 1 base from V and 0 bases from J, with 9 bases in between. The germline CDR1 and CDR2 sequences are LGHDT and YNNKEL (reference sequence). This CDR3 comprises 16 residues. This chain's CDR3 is CASSQGVAANTGELFF. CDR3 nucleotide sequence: TGTGCCAGCAGCCAAGGGGTAGCTGCGAACACCGGGGAGCTGTTTTTT.

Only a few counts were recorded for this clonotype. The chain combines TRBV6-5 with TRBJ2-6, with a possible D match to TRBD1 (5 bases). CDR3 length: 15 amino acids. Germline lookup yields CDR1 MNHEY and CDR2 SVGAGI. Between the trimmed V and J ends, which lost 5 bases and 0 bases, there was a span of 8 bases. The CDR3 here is CASSQGDSGANVLTF. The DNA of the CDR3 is TGTGCCAGCAGTCAAGGGGACTCTGGGGCCAACGTCCTGACTTTC.

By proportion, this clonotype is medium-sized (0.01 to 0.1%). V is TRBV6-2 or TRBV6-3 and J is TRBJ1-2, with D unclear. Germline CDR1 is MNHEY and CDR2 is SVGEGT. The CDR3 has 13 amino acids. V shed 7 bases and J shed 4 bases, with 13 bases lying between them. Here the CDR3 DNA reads TGTGCCAGCACCAGAGCGGGGATCTATGGCTACACCTTC. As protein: CASTRAGIYGYTF.

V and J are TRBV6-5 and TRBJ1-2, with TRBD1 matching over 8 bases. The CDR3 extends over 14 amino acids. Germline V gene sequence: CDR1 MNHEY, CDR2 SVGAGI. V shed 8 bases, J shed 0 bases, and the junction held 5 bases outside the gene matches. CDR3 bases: TGTGCCAGCGCACGGACAGGGCCTAACTATGGCTACACCTTC. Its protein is CASARTGPNYGYTF.

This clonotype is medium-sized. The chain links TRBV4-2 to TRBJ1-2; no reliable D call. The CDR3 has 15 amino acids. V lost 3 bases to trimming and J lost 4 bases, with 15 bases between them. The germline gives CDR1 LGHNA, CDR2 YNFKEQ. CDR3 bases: TGTGCCAGCAGCCAGGGTTTGGAGCGGGGCTATGGCTACACCTTC. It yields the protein CASSQGLERGYGYTF.

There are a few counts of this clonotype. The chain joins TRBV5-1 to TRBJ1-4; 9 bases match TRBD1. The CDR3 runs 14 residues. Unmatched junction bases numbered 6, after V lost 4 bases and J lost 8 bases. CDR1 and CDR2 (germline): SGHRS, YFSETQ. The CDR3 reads CASSLTGGWEKLFF. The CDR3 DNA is TGCGCCAGCAGCCTTACAGGGGGCTGGGAAAAACTGTTTTTT.

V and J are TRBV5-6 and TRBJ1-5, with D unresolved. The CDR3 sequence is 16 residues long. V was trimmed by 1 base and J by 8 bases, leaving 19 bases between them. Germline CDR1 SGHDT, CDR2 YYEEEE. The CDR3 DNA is TGTGCCAGCAGCTTGTTTTCGTGGGGTACTGTAGAGCCCCAGCATTTT. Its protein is CASSLFSWGTVEPQHF.

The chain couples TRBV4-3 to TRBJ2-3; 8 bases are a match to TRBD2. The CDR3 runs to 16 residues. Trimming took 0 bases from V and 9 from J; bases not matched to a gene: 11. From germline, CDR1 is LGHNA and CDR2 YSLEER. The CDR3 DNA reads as TGCGCCAGCAGCCAAGATACAGCGGGGGCGTCCTGGACGCAGTATTTT. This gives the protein CASSQDTAGASWTQYF.

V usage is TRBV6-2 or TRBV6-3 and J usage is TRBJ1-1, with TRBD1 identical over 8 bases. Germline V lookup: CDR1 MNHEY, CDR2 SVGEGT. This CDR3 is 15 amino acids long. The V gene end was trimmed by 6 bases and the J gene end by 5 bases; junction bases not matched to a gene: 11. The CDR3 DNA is TGTGCCAGCAGAGGGACAGGAGCTAGGACAACTGAAGCTTTCTTT. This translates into CASRGTGARTTEAFF.

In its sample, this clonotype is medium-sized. In nucleotides, the CDR3 is TGTGCCAGCAGCTTGGAAGGACAGGACACCGGGGAGCTGTTTTTT. Protein product: CASSLEGQDTGELFF. The chain has TRBV13 and TRBJ2-2; 7 positions agree with TRBD1. The CDR3 covers 15 residues. The germline V gene has CDR1 PRHDT and CDR2 FYEKMQ (reference sequence). J lost 3 bases, V lost 3 bases, and 4 bases had no gene match.

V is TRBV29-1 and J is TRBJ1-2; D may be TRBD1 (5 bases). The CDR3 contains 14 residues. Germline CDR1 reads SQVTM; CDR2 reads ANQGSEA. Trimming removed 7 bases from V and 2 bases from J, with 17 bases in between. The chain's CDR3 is CSAEVDSRNYGYTF. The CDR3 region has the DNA TGCAGCGCCGAAGTTGACAGCCGCAACTATGGCTACACCTTC.

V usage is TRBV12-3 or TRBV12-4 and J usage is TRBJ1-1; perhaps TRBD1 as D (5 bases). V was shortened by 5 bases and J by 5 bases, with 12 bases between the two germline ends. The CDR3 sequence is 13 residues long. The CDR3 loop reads CASSPRGGTEAFF. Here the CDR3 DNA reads TGTGCCAGCAGTCCCCGGGGGGGAACTGAAGCTTTCTTT.

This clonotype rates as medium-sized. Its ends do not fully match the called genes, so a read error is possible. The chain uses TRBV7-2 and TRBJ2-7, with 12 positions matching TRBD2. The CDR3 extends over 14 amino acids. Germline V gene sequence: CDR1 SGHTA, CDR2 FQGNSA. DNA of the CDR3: TGTGCCAGCAGCCTAGCGGGGGGGCCGAGGGAGCAGTACTTC. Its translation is CASSLAGGPREQYF.

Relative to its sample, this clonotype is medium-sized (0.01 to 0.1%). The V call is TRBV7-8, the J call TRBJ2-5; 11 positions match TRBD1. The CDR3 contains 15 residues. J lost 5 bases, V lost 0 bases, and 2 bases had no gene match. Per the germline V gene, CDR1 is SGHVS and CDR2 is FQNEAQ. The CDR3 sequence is CASSLAGQGVETQYF. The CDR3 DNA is TGTGCCAGCAGCTTAGCGGGACAGGGGGTCGAGACCCAGTACTTC.

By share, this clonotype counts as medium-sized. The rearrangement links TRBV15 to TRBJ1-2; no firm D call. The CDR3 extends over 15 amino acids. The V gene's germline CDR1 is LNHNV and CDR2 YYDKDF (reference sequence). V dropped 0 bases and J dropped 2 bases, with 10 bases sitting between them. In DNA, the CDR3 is TGTGCCACCAGCAGAGACTATGTATCAAACTATGGCTACACCTTC. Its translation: CATSRDYVSNYGYTF. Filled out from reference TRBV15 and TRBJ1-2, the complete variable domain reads DAMVIQNPRYQVTQFGKPVTLSCSQTLNHNVMYWYQQKSSQAPKLLFHYYDKDFNNEADTPDNFQSRRPNTSFCFLDIRSPGLGDTAMYLCATSRDYVSNYGYTFGSGTRLTVV.

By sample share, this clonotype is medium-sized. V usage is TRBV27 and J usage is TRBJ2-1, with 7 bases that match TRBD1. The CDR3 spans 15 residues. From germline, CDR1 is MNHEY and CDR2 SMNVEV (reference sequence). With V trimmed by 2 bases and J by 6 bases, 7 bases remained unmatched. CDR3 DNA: TGTGCCAGCAGTTTACAACTTGACAGGGTCAATGAGCAGTTCTTC. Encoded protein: CASSLQLDRVNEQFF.

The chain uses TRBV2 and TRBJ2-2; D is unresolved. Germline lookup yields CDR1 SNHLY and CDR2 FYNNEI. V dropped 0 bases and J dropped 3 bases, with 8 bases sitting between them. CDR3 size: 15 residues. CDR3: CASSEAGSDTGELFF. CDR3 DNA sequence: TGTGCCAGCAGTGAAGCGGGGTCGGACACCGGGGAGCTGTTTTTT.

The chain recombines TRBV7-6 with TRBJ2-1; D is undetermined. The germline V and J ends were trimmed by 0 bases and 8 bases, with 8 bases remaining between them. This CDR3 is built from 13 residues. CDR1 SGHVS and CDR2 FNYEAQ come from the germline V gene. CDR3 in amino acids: CASSLAHIHEQFF. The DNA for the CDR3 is TGTGCCAGCAGCTTAGCGCACATCCATGAGCAGTTCTTC.